Presented here are 9 T cell receptor beta chains from one specimen sequenced in a study of cytomegalovirus exposure and HLA in healthy donors. With 60 Vbeta and 13 Jbeta primers, the PCR was carried out. Sequencing was performed with immunoSEQ multiplex PCR; in TCRdb, only in-frame clones are kept and a portion is missing. The sample includes about 110,000 clones, more than 65% of them seen just once. The sequenced sample consisted of PBMCs. The receptors originated from a human donor in good health.

V usage is TRBV2 and J usage is TRBJ1-2; 7 bases map to TRBD1. After removal of 3 bases from V and 1 base from J, the junction contained 2 bases not matched to a gene. This CDR3 contains 14 residues. The germline V gene has CDR1 SNHLY and CDR2 FYNNEI. CDR3 protein: CASSDGTVNYGYTF. The CDR3 coding sequence is TGTGCCAGCAGTGACGGGACAGTTAACTATGGCTACACCTTC. Variable domain in full (rest from reference TRBV2 and TRBJ1-2): EPEVTQTPSHQVTQMGQEVILRCVPISNHLYFYWYRQILGQKVEFLVSFYNNEISEKSEIFDDQFSVERPDGSNFTLKIRSTKLEDSAMYFCASSDGTVNYGYTFGSGTRLTVV.

The chain uses TRBV10-3 and TRBJ2-7; 8 nucleotides match TRBD2. With 2 bases clipped from V and 2 bases from J, the junction kept 5 bases outside the gene matches. The CDR3 is made up of 15 amino acids. Germline CDR1 is ENHRY and CDR2 is SYGVKD. CDR3 nucleotide sequence: TGTGCCATCAGTGAGGTGGCGGGAGGCCCCTACGAGCAGTACTTC. Its protein product is CAISEVAGGPYEQYF.

This clone has just one count. The chain employs TRBV30 and TRBJ2-1, with 8 positions matching TRBD1. Germline assignment: CDR1 GTSNPN and CDR2 SVGIG (reference sequence). J was trimmed by 9 bases and V by 2 bases; bases with no gene match: 9. CDR3 length: 14 amino acids. The CDR3 spells CAWSPYSRGLEQFF. The CDR3 DNA reads TGTGCCTGGAGTCCGTATTCCAGGGGGCTTGAGCAGTTCTTC.

V usage is TRBV18 and J usage is TRBJ2-7; 8 bases are shared with TRBD2. This CDR3 has 13 amino acids. Germline CDR1 reads KGHSH; CDR2 reads LQKENI. The V gene end was trimmed by 3 bases and the J gene end by 3 bases; junction bases not matched to a gene: 1. The CDR3: CASSPGLVYEQYF. The DNA for the CDR3 is TGTGCCAGCTCACCGGGACTAGTCTACGAGCAGTACTTC.

V usage is TRBV10-3 and J usage is TRBJ1-1; TRBD1 is a possible D gene (5 bases). This CDR3 has 13 residues. Germline V gene data show CDR1 as ENHRY and CDR2 as SYGVKD. The V and J ends lost 11 bases and 4 bases respectively, with 17 bases between them. The CDR3 is CASAGNGGTEAFF. The CDR3 bases are TGTGCCTCTGCGGGAAATGGGGGCACTGAAGCTTTCTTT.

This clone was counted between two and nine times. The chain is built from TRBV7-2 and TRBJ1-3; D not resolved. CDR3 length: 16 amino acids. Trimming took off 6 bases at V and 0 bases at J, with 15 bases between the two ends. CDR1 and CDR2 (germline): SGHTA, FQGNSA. The CDR3 loop is CASRAPARGSGNTIYF. CDR3 bases: TGTGCCAGCAGGGCCCCGGCCCGCGGCTCTGGAAACACCATATATTTT.

The chain couples TRBV9 to TRBJ2-1, with a weak D call TRBD1 (6 bases). The CDR3 has 14 amino acids. Germline CDR1 reads SGDLS; CDR2 reads YYNGEE. V was cut by 4 bases and J by 8 bases, with 16 bases left in between. CDR3 sequence reads: CASSPREGDDEQFF. The CDR3 DNA reads as TGTGCCAGCAGCCCGCGAGAGGGGGATGATGAGCAGTTCTTC.

The gene calls are TRBV5-1 and TRBJ2-7; D may be TRBD1 (5 bases). This CDR3 spans 12 amino acids. Germline values: CDR1 SGHRS, CDR2 YFSETQ. V shed 1 base and J shed 9 bases, with 11 bases lying between them. The CDR3 is CASSLTEGVQYF. CDR3 sequence (DNA): TGCGCCAGCAGCTTGACTGAAGGGGTGCAGTACTTC.

The chain recombines TRBV7-4 with TRBJ2-7; tentative D call: TRBD1 (5 bases). The germline V gene encodes CDR1 SGHVT and CDR2 SQSDAQ. The V end was cut by 7 bases, the J end by 2 bases, with 15 bases between. CDR3 length: 14 residues. The CDR3 DNA reads as TGTGCCAGCACCCGAACAGGTTCCGCCTACGAGCAGTACTTC. Translation gives CASTRTGSAYEQYF.